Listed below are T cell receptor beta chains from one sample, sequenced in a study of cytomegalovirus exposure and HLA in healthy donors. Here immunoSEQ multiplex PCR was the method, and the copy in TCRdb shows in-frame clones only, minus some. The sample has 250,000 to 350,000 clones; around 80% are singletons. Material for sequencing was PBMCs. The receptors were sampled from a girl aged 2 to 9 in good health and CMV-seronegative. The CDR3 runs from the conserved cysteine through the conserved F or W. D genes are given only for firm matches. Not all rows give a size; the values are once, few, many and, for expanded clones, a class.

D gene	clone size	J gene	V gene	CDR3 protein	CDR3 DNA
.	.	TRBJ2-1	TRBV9	CASRGSSYNEQFF	TGTGCCAGCAGGGGCAGCTCCTACAATGAGCAGTTCTTC
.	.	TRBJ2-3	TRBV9	CASSVVGATDTQYF	TGTGCCAGCAGCGTAGTAGGGGCCACAGATACGCAGTATTTT
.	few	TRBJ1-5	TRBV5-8	CASSLYREQPQHF	TGTGCCAGCAGCTTGTACAGAGAGCAGCCCCAGCATTTT
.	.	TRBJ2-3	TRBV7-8	CASSLVAVGRPDTQYF	TGTGCCAGCAGCTTAGTAGCAGTGGGTCGGCCAGATACGCAGTATTTT
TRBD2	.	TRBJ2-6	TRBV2	CASSGEGSGANVLTF	TGTGCCAGCAGTGGGGAGGGATCTGGGGCCAACGTCCTGACTTTC
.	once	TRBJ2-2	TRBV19	CASSILAANTGELFF	TGTGCCAGTAGTATCCTAGCAGCAAACACCGGGGAGCTGTTTTTT
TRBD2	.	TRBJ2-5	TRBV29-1	CSVGLAGQPTQYF	TGCAGCGTCGGACTAGCGGGACAGCCGACCCAGTACTTC
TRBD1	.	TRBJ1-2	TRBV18	CASSPRDRVTLPNYGYTF	TGTGCCAGCTCACCGAGGGACAGGGTAACCCTACCTAACTATGGCTACACCTTC
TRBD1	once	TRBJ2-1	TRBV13	CASSLPGQGRNGEQFF	TGTGCCAGCAGCTTACCCGGACAGGGCCGCAATGGTGAGCAGTTCTTC
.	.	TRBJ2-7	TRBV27	CASKRGGGVSSYEQYF	TGTGCCTCCAAGAGGGGGGGTGGTGTGAGCTCCTACGAGCAGTACTTC
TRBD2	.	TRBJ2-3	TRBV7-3	CASSRGVEDTQYF	TGTGCCAGCAGCCGGGGGGTTGAAGATACGCAGTATTTT
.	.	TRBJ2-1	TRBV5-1	CASSLGLPEEQFF	TGCGCCAGCAGCTTGGGCCTACCCGAGGAGCAGTTCTTC
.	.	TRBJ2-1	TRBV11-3	CASSLSVGQGKGSYNEQFF	TGTGCCAGCAGCTTATCGGTTGGCCAGGGGAAGGGCTCCTACAATGAGCAGTTCTTC
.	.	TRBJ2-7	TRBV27	CASSSRVPTYEQYF	TGTGCCAGCAGTTCCCGGGTCCCTACCTACGAGCAGTACTTC
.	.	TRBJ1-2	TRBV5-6	CASSLGQNYGYTF	TGTGCCAGCAGCTTGGGACAAAACTATGGCTACACCTTC
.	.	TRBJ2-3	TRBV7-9	CASSLVQWGRTDTQYF	TGTGCCAGCAGCTTAGTTCAGTGGGGCCGCACAGATACGCAGTATTTT
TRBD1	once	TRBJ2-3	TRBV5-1	CASSPGQGLRTDTQYF	TGCGCCAGCAGCCCGGGACAGGGATTACGCACAGATACGCAGTATTTT
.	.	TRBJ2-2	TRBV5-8	CASSRGTNTGELFF	TGTGCCAGCAGCCGTGGGACTAACACCGGGGAGCTGTTTTTT
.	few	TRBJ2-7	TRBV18	CASSPRWEQYF	TGTGCCAGCTCACCGAGATGGGAGCAGTACTTC
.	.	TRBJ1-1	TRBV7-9	CASSLSTAYTEAFF	TGTGCCAGCAGCTTATCGACAGCTTACACTGAAGCTTTCTTT
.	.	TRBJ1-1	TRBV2	CASSVRGTEAFF	TGTGCCAGCAGTGTTAGGGGCACTGAAGCTTTCTTT
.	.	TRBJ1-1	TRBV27	CASAGPNTEAFF	TGTGCCAGCGCGGGACCTAACACTGAAGCTTTCTTT
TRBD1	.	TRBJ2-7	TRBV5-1	CASSLTGGGHYEQYF	TGCGCCAGCAGCTTGACAGGGGGCGGGCACTACGAGCAGTACTTC
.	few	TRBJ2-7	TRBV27	CASSSGYEQYF	TGTGCCAGCAGTTCAGGCTACGAGCAGTACTTC
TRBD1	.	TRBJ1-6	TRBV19	CASSIKGRGRPDNSPLHF	TGTGCCAGTAGTATAAAGGGAAGGGGGCGACCTGATAATTCACCCCTCCACTTT
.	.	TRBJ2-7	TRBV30	CAWRNEFVNSYEQYF	TGTGCCTGGAGAAACGAGTTCGTTAACTCCTACGAGCAGTACTTC
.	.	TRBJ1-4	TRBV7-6	CASSSTLDSSNEKLFF	TGTGCCAGCAGTTCAACCTTGGACAGCAGCAATGAAAAACTGTTTTTT
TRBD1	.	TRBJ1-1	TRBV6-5	CASSPFGQGAEAFF	TGTGCCAGCAGTCCATTCGGACAGGGGGCAGAAGCTTTCTTT
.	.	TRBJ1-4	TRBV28	CASSLGGQIMKRVFF	TGTGCCAGCAGTTTAGGAGGACAGATTATGAAAAGGGTGTTTTTT
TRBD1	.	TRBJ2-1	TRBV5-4	CASSLGLAGGPHNEQFF	TGTGCCAGCAGCTTGGGGCTGGCAGGGGGACCACACAATGAGCAGTTCTTC
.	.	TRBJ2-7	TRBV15	CATSRVRGYYEQYF	TGTGCCACCAGCAGAGTGAGGGGGTATTACGAGCAGTACTTC
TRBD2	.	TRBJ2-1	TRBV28	CASSLPGLAKNNEQFF	TGTGCCAGCAGTTTACCGGGACTAGCGAAGAACAATGAGCAGTTCTTC
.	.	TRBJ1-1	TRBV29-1	CSVEEWGVGTEAFF	TGCAGCGTTGAAGAATGGGGGGTTGGCACTGAAGCTTTCTTT
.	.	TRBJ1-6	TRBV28	CASSSNRYLKNNSPLHF	TGTGCCAGCAGTTCAAACAGGTATTTGAAGAATAATTCACCCCTCCACTTT
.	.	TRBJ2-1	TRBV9	CASSVEGAGGYNEQFF	TGTGCCAGCAGCGTAGAGGGGGCGGGAGGCTACAATGAGCAGTTCTTC
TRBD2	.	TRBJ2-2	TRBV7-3	CASSPRGGSGGELFF	TGTGCCAGCAGCCCCCGGGGCGGGAGCGGCGGGGAGCTGTTTTTT
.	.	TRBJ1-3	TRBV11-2	CASSLVVGSSGNTIYF	TGTGCCAGCAGCTTGGTCGTTGGGAGCTCTGGAAACACCATATATTTT
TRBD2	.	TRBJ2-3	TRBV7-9	CASNGGPSGVHTDTQYF	TGTGCCAGCAACGGAGGGCCTAGCGGGGTCCACACAGATACGCAGTATTTT
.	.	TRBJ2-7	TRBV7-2	CASSFTGDYEQYF	TGTGCCAGCAGCTTTACGGGAGACTACGAGCAGTACTTC
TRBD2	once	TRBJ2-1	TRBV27	CASSPLMTGGPVSYEQFF	TGTGCCAGCAGTCCACTCATGACGGGGGGGCCTGTTAGCTACGAGCAGTTCTTC
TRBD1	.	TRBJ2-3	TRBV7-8	CASSSSGAGGRFTDTQYF	TGTGCCAGCAGCTCCTCCGGGGCAGGGGGACGATTCACAGATACGCAGTATTTT
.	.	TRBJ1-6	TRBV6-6	CASRQGSPLHF	TGTGCCAGCAGACAGGGTTCACCCCTCCACTTT
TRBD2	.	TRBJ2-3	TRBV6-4	CASSDGASGGTDTQYF	TGTGCCAGCAGTGACGGGGCTAGCGGAGGTACAGATACGCAGTATTTT
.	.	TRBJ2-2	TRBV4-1	CASSQDPLGVDGELFF	TGCGCCAGCAGCCAAGATCCTTTAGGGGTCGACGGGGAGCTGTTTTTT
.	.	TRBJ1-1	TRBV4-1	CASSQDSYRTAFF	TGCGCCAGCAGCCAAGATAGTTACAGGACAGCTTTCTTT
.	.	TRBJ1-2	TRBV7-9	CSSSPRTETINYGYTF	TGTTCCAGCAGCCCCCGGACAGAAACAATAAACTATGGCTACACCTTC
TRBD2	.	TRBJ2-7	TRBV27	CASSLSGTSPRTDYEQYF	TGTGCCAGCAGTTTAAGCGGGACTAGCCCCCGAACCGATTACGAGCAGTACTTC
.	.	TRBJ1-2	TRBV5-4	CASSLVSEYGYTF	TGTGCCAGCAGCTTGGTTTCGGAGTATGGCTACACCTTC
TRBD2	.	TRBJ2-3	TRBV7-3	CASSSSGGADTQYF	TGTGCCAGCAGCTCTAGCGGGGGTGCAGATACGCAGTATTTT
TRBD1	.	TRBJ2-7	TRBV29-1	CSVRWTGDGEQYF	TGCAGCGTGCGTTGGACAGGGGACGGAGAGCAGTACTTC
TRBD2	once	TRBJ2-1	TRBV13	CASSSPETSGSNEQFF	TGTGCCAGCAGCTCCCCGGAGACTAGCGGGAGTAATGAGCAGTTCTTC
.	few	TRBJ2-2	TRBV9	CASNEQGNTGELFF	TGTGCCAGCAACGAACAGGGGAACACCGGGGAGCTGTTTTTT